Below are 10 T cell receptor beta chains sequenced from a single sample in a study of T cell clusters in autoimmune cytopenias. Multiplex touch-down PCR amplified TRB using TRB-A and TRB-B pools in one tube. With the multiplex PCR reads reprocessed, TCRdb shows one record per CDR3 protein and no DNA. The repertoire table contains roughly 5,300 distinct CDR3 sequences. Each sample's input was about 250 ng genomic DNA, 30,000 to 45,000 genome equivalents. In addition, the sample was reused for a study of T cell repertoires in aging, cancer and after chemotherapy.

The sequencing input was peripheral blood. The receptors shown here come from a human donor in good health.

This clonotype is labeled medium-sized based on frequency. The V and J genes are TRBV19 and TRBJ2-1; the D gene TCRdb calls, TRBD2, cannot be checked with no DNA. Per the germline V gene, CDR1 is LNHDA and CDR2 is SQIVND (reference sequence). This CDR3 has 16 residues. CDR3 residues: CASSIGSGGSYNEQFF.

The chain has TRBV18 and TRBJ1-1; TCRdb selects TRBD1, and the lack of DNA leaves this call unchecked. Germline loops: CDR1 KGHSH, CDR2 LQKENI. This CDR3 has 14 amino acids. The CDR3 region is CASSPSGARTEAFF.

CDR3 loop: CASSELPGGNTGELFF. The genes are TRBV6-1 and TRBJ2-2; TCRdb picks TRBD1, but there is no DNA to check that call. CDR3 size: 16 residues. Germline lookup yields CDR1 MNHNS and CDR2 SASEGT.

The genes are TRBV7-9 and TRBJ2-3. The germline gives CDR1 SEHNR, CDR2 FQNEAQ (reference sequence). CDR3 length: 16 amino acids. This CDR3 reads CASSLAVTDSTDTQYF.

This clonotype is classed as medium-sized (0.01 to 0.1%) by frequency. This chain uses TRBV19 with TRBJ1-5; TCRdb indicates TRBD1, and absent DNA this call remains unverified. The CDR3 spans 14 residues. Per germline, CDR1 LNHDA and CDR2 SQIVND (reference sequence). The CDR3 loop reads CASTGQVSNQPQHF.

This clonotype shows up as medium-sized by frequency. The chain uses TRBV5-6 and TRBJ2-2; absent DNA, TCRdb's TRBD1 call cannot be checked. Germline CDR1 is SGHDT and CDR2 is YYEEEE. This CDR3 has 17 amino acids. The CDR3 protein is CASSPGTGALDTGELFF.

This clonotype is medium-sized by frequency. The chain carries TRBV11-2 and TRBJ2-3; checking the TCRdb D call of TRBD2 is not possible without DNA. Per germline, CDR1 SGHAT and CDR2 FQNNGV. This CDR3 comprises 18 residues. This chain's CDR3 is CASSLYPPGSGETDTQYF.

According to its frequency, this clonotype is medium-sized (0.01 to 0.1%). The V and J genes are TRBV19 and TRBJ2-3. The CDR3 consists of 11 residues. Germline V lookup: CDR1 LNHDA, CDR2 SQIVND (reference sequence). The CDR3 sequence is CASSSRDTQYF.

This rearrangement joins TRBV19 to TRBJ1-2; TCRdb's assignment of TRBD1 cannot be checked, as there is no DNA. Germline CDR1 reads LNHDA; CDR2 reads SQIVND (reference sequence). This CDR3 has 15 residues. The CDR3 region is CASTLDRGVTYGYTF.

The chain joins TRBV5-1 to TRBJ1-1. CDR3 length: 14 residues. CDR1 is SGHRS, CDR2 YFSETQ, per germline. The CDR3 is CASSFELPNTEAFF.